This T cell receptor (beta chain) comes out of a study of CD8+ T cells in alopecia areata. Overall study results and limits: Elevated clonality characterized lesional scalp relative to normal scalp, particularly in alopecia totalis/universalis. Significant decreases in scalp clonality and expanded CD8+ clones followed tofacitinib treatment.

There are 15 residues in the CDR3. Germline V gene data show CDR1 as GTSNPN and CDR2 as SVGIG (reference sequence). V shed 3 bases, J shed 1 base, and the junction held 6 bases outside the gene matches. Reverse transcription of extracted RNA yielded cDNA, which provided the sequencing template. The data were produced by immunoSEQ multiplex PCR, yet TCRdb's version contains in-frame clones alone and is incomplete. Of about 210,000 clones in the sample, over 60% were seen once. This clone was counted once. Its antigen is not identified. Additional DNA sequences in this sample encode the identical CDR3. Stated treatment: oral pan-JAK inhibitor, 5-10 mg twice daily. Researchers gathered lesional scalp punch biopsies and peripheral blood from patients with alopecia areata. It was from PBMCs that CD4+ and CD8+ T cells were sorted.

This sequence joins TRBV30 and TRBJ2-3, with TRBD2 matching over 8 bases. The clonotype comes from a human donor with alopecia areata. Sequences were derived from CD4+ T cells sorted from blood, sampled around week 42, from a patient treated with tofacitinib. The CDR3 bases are TGTGCCTGGAGGGGTCGGCGGGGGGGCACAGATACGCAGTATTTT. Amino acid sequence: CAWRGRRGGTDTQYF. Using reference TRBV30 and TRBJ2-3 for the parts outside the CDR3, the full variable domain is SQTIHQWPATLVQPVGSPLSLECTVEGTSNPNLYWYRQAAGRGLQLLFYSVGIGQISSEVPQNLSASRPQDRQFILSSKKLLLSDSGFYLCAWRGRRGGTDTQYFGPGTRLTVL.